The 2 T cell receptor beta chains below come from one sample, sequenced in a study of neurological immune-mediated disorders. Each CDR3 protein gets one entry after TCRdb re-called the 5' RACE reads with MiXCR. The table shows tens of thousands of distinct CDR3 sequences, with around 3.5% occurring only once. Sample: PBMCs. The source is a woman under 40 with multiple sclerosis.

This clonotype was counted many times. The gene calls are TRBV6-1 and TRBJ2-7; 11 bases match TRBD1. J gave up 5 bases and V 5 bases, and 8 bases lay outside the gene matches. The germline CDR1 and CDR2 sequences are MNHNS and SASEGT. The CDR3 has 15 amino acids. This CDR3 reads CASSPAGTGGNEQYF. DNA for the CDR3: TGTGCCAGCAGTCCCGCCGGGACAGGGGGAAACGAGCAGTACTTC.

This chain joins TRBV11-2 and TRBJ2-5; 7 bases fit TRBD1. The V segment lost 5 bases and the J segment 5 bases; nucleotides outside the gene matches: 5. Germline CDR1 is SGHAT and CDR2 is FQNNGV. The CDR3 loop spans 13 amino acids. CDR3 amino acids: CASSQGVRETQYF. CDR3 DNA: TGTGCCAGCAGCCAGGGGGTACGGGAGACCCAGTACTTC.